Sequencing of this T cell receptor (beta chain) was carried out in a study of blood T cell repertoires in COVID-19. Study-level information: Samples taken during acute and convalescent COVID-19 were collected in the United States, Italy and Spain. In each case, the material was cDNA or gDNA derived from T cells, B-cell-depleted T cells, or PBMCs.

Original processing notes: Reference gene primer amplification gave nucleated cell count estimates. The protocol was immunoSEQ multiplex PCR, while the TCRdb copy is restricted to in-frame clones and leaves out a portion. The D gene and trimming were derived from the DNA, and the V and J assignments and clone size from that table. Here the sample spans about 300,000 clones, over 70% being singletons. This CDR3 is 16 amino acids long. V lost 0 bases, J lost 2 bases, and 13 bases lay in between. CDR1 is SGHRS, CDR2 YFSETQ, per germline. The V call is TRBV5-1, the J call TRBJ2-3, with a weak D call TRBD2 (5 bases). This receptor was identified in a woman between 50 and 59 years old with acute or convalescent COVID-19. The specimen was peripheral blood. CDR3 in amino acids: CASSLGPGSPTDTQYF. CDR3 bases: TGCGCCAGCAGCTTGGGACCGGGGTCCCCCACAGATACGCAGTATTTT.